One and the same sample provided the 29 T cell receptor beta chains below, sequenced in a study of regulatory T cells in long-lasting Graves disease. iRepertoire HTBI primers and Arm-PCR of CDR3 regions built TCR beta libraries. TCRdb redid the calling of the multiplex PCR reads with MiXCR, one entry per CDR3 protein. The repertoire includes roughly 610,000 distinct CDR3 sequences, about 16% of them detected once, and about 12% sits in the top ten. The time point denotes: newly diagnosed GD, antithyroid drugs for less than 3 months. Researchers made the TCR library from RNA that was extracted from PBMCs. The sample was also reused in another study, on T cells in Graves' hyperthyroidism and ophthalmopathy.

This material consisted of peripheral blood mononuclear cells (PBMCs), taken at new diagnosis, from a patient treated with antithyroid drugs. The receptors shown here come from a man aged 18 to 30 with Graves disease.

A few counts support this clonotype. This sequence joins TRBV12-3 or TRBV12-4 and TRBJ2-5, with 7 nucleotides matching TRBD2. The CDR3 length is 16 residues. The ends lost 0 bases at V and 3 bases at J; junction bases unmatched: 7. The CDR3 region has the DNA TGTGCCAGCAGTTTAGCGGGGGAGGGAGTCGAAGAGACCCAGTACTTC. It codes for CASSLAGEGVEETQYF.

V is TRBV2 and J is TRBJ2-6; 8 nucleotides line up with TRBD1. The CDR3 covers 16 residues. Losses at the gene ends were 2 bases for V and 2 bases for J; bases not matched to a gene: 2. Germline V gene sequence: CDR1 SNHLY, CDR2 FYNNEI. CDR3 in amino acids: CASSEQGAAGANVLTF. For the CDR3, the DNA is TGTGCCAGCAGTGAACAGGGGGCAGCTGGGGCCAACGTCCTGACTTTC.

The sample holds many counts of this clonotype. The chain couples TRBV11-2 to TRBJ2-1; D may match TRBD1 or TRBD2 (7 bases each). V lost 5 bases and J 2 bases, leaving 16 bases between the germline ends. Germline CDR1 reads SGHAT; CDR2 reads FQNNGV. The CDR3 runs 16 residues. The DNA for the CDR3 is TGTGCCAGCAGCCCTCTCAGGGGGAGGGCCTACAATGAGCAGTTCTTC. Its protein is CASSPLRGRAYNEQFF. The full variable domain, its missing parts supplied by reference TRBV11-2 and TRBJ2-1, is EAGVAQSPRYKIIEKRQSVAFWCNPISGHATLYWYQQILGQGPKLLIQFQNNGVVDDSQLPKDRFSAERLKGVDSTLKIQPAKLEDSAVYLCASSPLRGRAYNEQFFGPGTRLTVL.

This clonotype occurred a few times. The chain has TRBV18 and TRBJ2-1; D is perhaps TRBD2 (6 bases). Germline lookup yields CDR1 KGHSH and CDR2 LQKENI. V lost 4 bases, J lost 3 bases, and 13 bases lay in between. The CDR3 consists of 15 residues. CDR3 amino acids: CASSRGSGFYNEQFF. The CDR3, as DNA: TGTGCCAGCTCACGGGGGAGCGGGTTCTACAATGAGCAGTTCTTC.

CDR3 in DNA: TGTGCCTGGAGTGTGAGGGCGGGCGGAACCTACGAGCAGTACTTC. Translation gives CAWSVRAGGTYEQYF. The chain combines TRBV30 with TRBJ2-7; D is possibly TRBD2 (5 bases). V was clipped by 0 bases and J by 2 bases, with 14 bases between them. The CDR3 runs 15 residues. The germline CDR1 and CDR2 sequences are GTSNPN and SVGIG (reference sequence).

This chain links TRBV30 with TRBJ1-2; D is uncertain. The CDR3 loop spans 14 amino acids. V lost 1 base and J lost 3, with 12 bases in between. Germline V gene lookup returns CDR1 GTSNPN and CDR2 SVGIG (reference sequence). The CDR3 region has the DNA TGTGCCTGGAGTGGGACCAGAGTCTACTATGGCTACACCTTC. This translates into CAWSGTRVYYGYTF.

This clonotype came up many times. The V call is TRBV20-1, the J call TRBJ2-3, with TRBD2 as a possible D gene (6 bases). CDR1 DFQATT and CDR2 SNEGSKA come from the germline V gene (reference sequence). Trimming pared 3 bases from V and 0 bases from J, leaving 10 bases between. CDR3 length: 14 residues. CDR3 DNA: TGCAGTGCTAGCCCCAGCGGGAGCACAGATACGCAGTATTTT. This translates into CSASPSGSTDTQYF.

This clonotype has more than one count but fewer than ten. In nucleotides, the CDR3 is TGTGCCAGCAGTTTTGACCCCTCTCGCGAGCAGTTCTTC. Translated: CASSFDPSREQFF. The genes are TRBV12-3 or TRBV12-4 and TRBJ2-1; the D is unclear. The CDR3 spans 13 residues. V shed 3 bases and J shed 10 bases, with 13 bases lying between them.

The chain combines TRBV12-3 or TRBV12-4 with TRBJ1-5; possibly TRBD1 for D (5 bases). V was shortened by 5 bases and J by 1 base, with 9 bases between the two germline ends. The CDR3 is made up of 14 amino acids. CDR3 in DNA: TGTGCCAGCAGTGCACAGGTCAGCAATCAGCCCCAGCATTTT. It is translated as CASSAQVSNQPQHF.

This clonotype was seen at least ten times. The chain carries TRBV7-9 and TRBJ2-1, with no clear D. This CDR3 spans 15 amino acids. Looked up from germline, CDR1 is SEHNR and CDR2 is FQNEAQ (reference sequence). Trimming took off 1 base at V and 6 bases at J, with 13 bases between the two ends. The CDR3 region is CASSLGVGPGNEQFF. Written as DNA, the CDR3 is TGTGCCAGCAGCTTAGGGGTTGGACCGGGCAATGAGCAGTTCTTC.

Many counts were recorded for this clonotype. The rearrangement links TRBV18 to TRBJ1-5; D gene uncertain. The CDR3 extends over 15 amino acids. V was cut by 2 bases and J by 2 bases, with 10 bases left in between. Germline CDR1 is KGHSH and CDR2 is LQKENI. CDR3 sequence reads: CASSPRQARNQPQHF. The CDR3 coding sequence is TGTGCCAGCTCACCAAGGCAGGCGCGCAATCAGCCCCAGCATTTT.

This clonotype occurred many times. The chain has TRBV2 and TRBJ2-3; perhaps TRBD2 as D (6 bases). With 7 bases removed from V and 8 bases from J, the gap between germline ends came to 22 bases. This CDR3 contains 15 residues. Germline CDR1 and CDR2: SNHLY and FYNNEI. Here the CDR3 DNA reads TGTGCCAGCATCCTCGACGGGACTCTCCCTCGTACGCAGTATTTT. This gives the protein CASILDGTLPRTQYF.

This clonotype was recorded a few times. V is TRBV3-1 and J is TRBJ1-2; D remains unclear. CDR1 is LGHDT, CDR2 YNNKEL, per germline (reference sequence). Trimming stripped 0 bases from V and 0 bases from J, with 11 bases between. This CDR3 has 16 amino acids. The CDR3 nucleotides read TGTGCCAGCAGCCAAGAGGGTGGGCTTACTAACTATGGCTACACCTTC. It yields the protein CASSQEGGLTNYGYTF. The full variable domain, in which reference TRBV3-1 and TRBJ1-2 provide the parts outside the CDR3, is DTAVSQTPKYLVTQMGNDKSIKCEQNLGHDTMYWYKQDSKKFLKIMFSYNNKELIINETVPNRFSPKSPDKAHLNLHINSLELGDSAVYFCASSQEGGLTNYGYTFGSGTRLTVV.

This clonotype was counted many times. The chain uses TRBV30 and TRBJ1-5; D call uncertain. The CDR3 extends over 13 amino acids. Germline lookup yields CDR1 GTSNPN and CDR2 SVGIG (reference sequence). Trimming cost V 2 bases and J 4 bases, with 9 bases left between them. The CDR3 region has the DNA TGTGCCTGGAGTATGGCAGTGAATCAGCCCCAGCATTTT. This sequence encodes CAWSMAVNQPQHF.

The sample holds a few counts of this clonotype. The chain joins TRBV2 to TRBJ1-2; D may be TRBD1 (5 bases). Trimming stripped 10 bases from V and 8 bases from J, with 17 bases between. The CDR3 consists of 12 residues. CDR1 and CDR2 from the germline V gene are SNHLY and FYNNEI. CDR3 coding DNA: TGTGCCAAACGTGAGGGGCCGCACGGCTACACCTTC. It yields the protein CAKREGPHGYTF.

V gene TRBV5-1 combines with J gene TRBJ2-3; 8 nucleotides line up with TRBD2. Germline CDR1 SGHRS, CDR2 YFSETQ. This CDR3 spans 15 amino acids. After removal of 5 bases from V and 2 bases from J, the junction contained 7 bases not matched to a gene. The CDR3 is CASRVTSGNTDTQYF. In DNA form, the CDR3 reads TGCGCCAGCAGGGTAACTAGCGGAAACACAGATACGCAGTATTTT.

The chain joins TRBV29-1 to TRBJ2-3; TRBD2 might be the D (6 bases). CDR3 length equals 12 residues. V was cut by 4 bases and J by 8 bases, with 13 bases left in between. CDR1 and CDR2 from the germline V gene are SQVTM and ANQGSEA. The CDR3 loop reads CSVASLGGTQYF. CDR3 bases: TGCAGCGTTGCGTCTCTGGGAGGTACGCAGTATTTT.

This clonotype was seen many times. The V gene is TRBV12-3 or TRBV12-4, the J gene TRBJ2-7; 12 bases agree with TRBD1. V shed 6 bases and J 2 bases; nucleotides not matched to a gene: 17. This CDR3 has 19 residues. The CDR3 sequence: CASSTDGTGGLGHPYEQYF. As DNA, the CDR3 is TGTGCCAGCAGCACCGACGGGACAGGGGGCTTGGGTCACCCCTACGAGCAGTACTTC.

This chain links TRBV20-1 with TRBJ1-1; D ambiguous. V lost 1 base and J lost 1, with 13 bases in between. The germline gives CDR1 DFQATT, CDR2 SNEGSKA (reference sequence). This CDR3 has 15 amino acids. DNA of the CDR3: TGCAGTGCTAGAGTCAGTGGACCGAAGAACACTGAAGCTTTCTTT. It translates to CSARVSGPKNTEAFF.

In its sample, this clonotype was seen a few times. V and J are TRBV19 and TRBJ1-1, with a tentative D call TRBD1 (5 bases). V was cut by 4 bases and J by 5 bases, with 14 bases left in between. Germline CDR1 LNHDA, CDR2 SQIVND (reference sequence). This CDR3 is 14 amino acids long. CDR3 protein: CASSTGRAGTEAFF. DNA for the CDR3: TGTGCCAGTAGTACTGGCAGGGCCGGGACTGAAGCTTTCTTT.

The table lists this clonotype with many counts. The chain uses TRBV6-1 and TRBJ1-1; D is unresolved. Trimming shortened V by 6 bases and J by 4 bases, and 15 bases separated the two germline ends. This CDR3 is built from 14 residues. The germline gives CDR1 MNHNS, CDR2 SASEGT. The CDR3 nucleotides are TGTGCCAGCAGATTCGGGCACCAGAGCACTGAAGCTTTCTTT. Protein sequence: CASRFGHQSTEAFF.

The chain carries TRBV7-9 and TRBJ1-2; 8 bases line up with TRBD1. The CDR3 sequence is 15 residues long. V was pared by 2 bases and J by 6 bases, with 8 bases of the junction left unmatched. The germline V gene has CDR1 SEHNR and CDR2 FQNEAQ (reference sequence). The CDR3 nucleotides read TGTGCCAGCAGCTTATCAGCGGACAGGGAGAATGGCTACACCTTC. It translates to CASSLSADRENGYTF.

As regards this clonotype: A read error may explain this, as a much larger clone is one base away. V usage is TRBV7-9 and J usage is TRBJ2-4, with D possibly TRBD2 on 6 matching bases. Per germline, CDR1 SEHNR and CDR2 FQNEAQ (reference sequence). CDR3 length equals 15 residues. The ends were cut back, 5 bases at V and 13 bases at J, with 24 bases in the middle. The CDR3 region is CASSLGEGRWNEQYF. Written as DNA, the CDR3 is TGTGCCAGCAGCCTCGGTGAGGGGAGGTGGAATGAGCAGTACTTC.

This clonotype was counted ten times or more. The chain recombines TRBV3-1 with TRBJ2-4, with TRBD1 matching 7 bases. The length of the CDR3 is 14 residues. Germline CDR1 LGHDT, CDR2 YNNKEL (reference sequence). Unmatched junction bases numbered 1, after V lost 4 bases and J lost 1 base. CDR3 nucleotide sequence: TGTGCCAGCAGCCCGACAGGGGCCAAAAACATTCAGTACTTC. Translated: CASSPTGAKNIQYF.

The V call is TRBV11-1, the J call TRBJ1-6, with D unclear. Germline values: CDR1 SGHAT, CDR2 FQDESV (reference sequence). With 5 bases removed from V and 3 bases from J, the gap between germline ends came to 11 bases. The CDR3 length is 15 residues. CDR3: CASSIGDGYNSPLHF. CDR3 nucleotides: TGTGCCAGCAGCATAGGCGACGGCTATAATTCACCCCTCCACTTT. The variable domain in full, with the rest retrieved from reference TRBV11-1 and TRBJ1-6, is EAEVAQSPRYKITEKSQAVAFWCDPISGHATLYWYRQILGQGPELLVQFQDESVVDDSQLPKDRFSAERLKGVDSTLKIQPAELGDSAMYLCASSIGDGYNSPLHFGNGTRLTVT.

In its sample, this clonotype was seen many times. The chain links TRBV7-9 to TRBJ2-1, with D perhaps assigned TRBD1 or TRBD2 (5 bases each). V gave up 1 base and J gave up 9 bases, with 16 bases separating them. Germline V CDR1 and CDR2: SEHNR, FQNEAQ (reference sequence). CDR3 length: 15 amino acids. The CDR3 spells CASSLEGTWVAEQFF. The CDR3 DNA reads as TGTGCCAGCAGCTTAGAGGGGACCTGGGTCGCTGAGCAGTTCTTC.

As to this clonotype: A much larger clone sits a single nucleotide away, making a read error possible. The J gene is TRBJ2-5, the V gene TRBV13; 9 nucleotides match TRBD2. Looked up from germline, CDR1 is PRHDT and CDR2 is FYEKMQ (reference sequence). The CDR3 loop spans 16 amino acids. V was clipped by 4 bases and J by 11 bases; unmatched bases: 17. The CDR3 nucleotides read TGTGCCAGCAGCTATACGGCGGGAGGGCCCTCGGGTGAGCAGTACTTC. Protein sequence: CASSYTAGGPSGEQYF. The whole variable domain, filled in from reference TRBV13 and TRBJ2-5, reads AAGVIQSPRHLIKEKRETATLKCYPIPRHDTVYWYQQGPGQDPQFLISFYEKMQSDKGSIPDRFSAQQFSDYHSELNMSSLELGDSALYFCASSYTAGGPSGEQYFGPGTRLLVL.

This clonotype was recorded at least ten times. This rearrangement joins TRBV6-1 to TRBJ1-2; 7 bases are shared with TRBD1. The J segment lost 7 bases and the V segment lost 6 bases, leaving 14 bases of the junction unmatched. The CDR3 runs to 15 residues. Germline V gene sequence: CDR1 MNHNS, CDR2 SASEGT. The chain's CDR3 is CASRSYRRQGSGYTF. Here the CDR3 DNA reads TGTGCCAGCAGAAGTTACCGGAGACAGGGCTCTGGCTACACCTTC.

This clonotype was seen repeatedly, ten times or more. The chain uses TRBV2 and TRBJ1-1; D unresolved. This CDR3 contains 16 residues. Trimming left V 5 bases short and J 7 bases short, with 23 bases between. In germline, CDR1 is SNHLY, CDR2 FYNNEI. CDR3 amino acids: CASSHNTRYQVGEAFF. The CDR3 DNA reads as TGTGCCAGCAGTCATAATACCCGTTATCAGGTGGGTGAAGCTTTCTTT. Full variable domain (rest looked up from reference TRBV2 and TRBJ1-1): EPEVTQTPSHQVTQMGQEVILRCVPISNHLYFYWYRQILGQKVEFLVSFYNNEISEKSEIFDDQFSVERPDGSNFTLKIRSTKLEDSAMYFCASSHNTRYQVGEAFFGQGTRLTVV.